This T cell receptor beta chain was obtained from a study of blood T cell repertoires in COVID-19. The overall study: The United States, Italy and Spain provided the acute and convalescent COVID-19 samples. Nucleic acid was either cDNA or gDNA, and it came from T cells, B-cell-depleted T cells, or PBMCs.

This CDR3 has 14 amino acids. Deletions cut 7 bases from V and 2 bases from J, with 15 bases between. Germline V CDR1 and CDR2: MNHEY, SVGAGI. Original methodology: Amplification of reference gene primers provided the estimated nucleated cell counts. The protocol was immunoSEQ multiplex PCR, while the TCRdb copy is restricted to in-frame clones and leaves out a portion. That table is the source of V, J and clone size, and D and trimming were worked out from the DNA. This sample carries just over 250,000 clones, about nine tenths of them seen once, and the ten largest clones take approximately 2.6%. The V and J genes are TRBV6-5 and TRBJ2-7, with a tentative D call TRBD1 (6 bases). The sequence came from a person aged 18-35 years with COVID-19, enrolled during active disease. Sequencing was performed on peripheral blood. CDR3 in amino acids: CASNPATGPYEQYF. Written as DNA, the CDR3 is TGTGCCAGCAACCCGGCCACAGGGCCCTACGAGCAGTACTTC.